This passage covers 15 T cell receptor beta chains from one sample sequenced in a study of T cells in Graves' hyperthyroidism and ophthalmopathy. Amplification of TCR beta CDR3 regions was performed using RNA transcripts as template. Researchers ran a first-round RT-PCR on the TCR CDR3 using the HTBI primer set. TCRdb re-called the multiplex PCR reads with MiXCR, one entry per CDR3 protein. Found here are 250,000 to 350,000 distinct CDR3 sequences, roughly 17% of them singletons; the top ten hold around a third. The specimen was blood. Every receptor here comes from a man under 40 with Graves' hyperthyroidism.

This clonotype was counted at least ten times. This chain joins TRBV2 and TRBJ2-7; D uncertain. CDR1 SNHLY and CDR2 FYNNEI come from the germline V gene. The germline V and J ends were trimmed by 8 bases and 5 bases, with 16 bases remaining between them. This CDR3 has 13 residues. The CDR3 region has the DNA TGTGCCAGCGGATCCTCCACCTCAAACGAGCAGTACTTC. Its protein is CASGSSTSNEQYF.

This clonotype has a count of ten or more. V is TRBV7-3 and J is TRBJ1-1; D remains unclear. The V end lost 4 bases, the J end lost 7 bases, and 13 bases lay between the germline ends. The CDR3 sequence is 13 residues long. CDR1 SGHTA and CDR2 FQGTGA come from the germline V gene. The CDR3, as DNA: TGTGCCAGCAGCTCCGTGGGTCACGGTGAAGCTTTCTTT. It specifies CASSSVGHGEAFF.

This clonotype has only a few counts. This chain uses TRBV5-6 with TRBJ1-5; D call uncertain. This CDR3 spans 15 amino acids. V lost 8 bases, J lost 1 base, and 16 bases lay in between. The germline V gene encodes CDR1 SGHDT and CDR2 YYEEEE. The CDR3 here is CASSHTAESNQPQHF. CDR3 DNA: TGTGCCAGTAGTCACACAGCAGAGAGCAATCAGCCCCAGCATTTT.

In its sample, this clonotype was seen many times. The rearrangement uses TRBV20-1 and TRBJ2-1; 10 bases are a match to TRBD2. This CDR3 is 15 amino acids long. The germline gives CDR1 DFQATT, CDR2 SNEGSKA (reference sequence). The V and J ends lost 5 bases and 6 bases, in that order; junction bases with no gene match: 10. CDR3: CSAPQVAGGINEQFF. CDR3 coding DNA: TGCAGTGCTCCACAGGTAGCGGGAGGAATCAATGAGCAGTTCTTC.

The V and J genes are TRBV5-1 and TRBJ2-3, with D unresolved. The germline CDR1 and CDR2 sequences are SGHRS and YFSETQ. The length of the CDR3 is 16 residues. Trimming removed 0 bases from V and 2 bases from J, with 13 bases in between. The CDR3 is CASSLGGRLATDTQYF. The DNA of the CDR3 is TGCGCCAGCAGCTTGGGAGGTAGGCTGGCCACAGATACGCAGTATTTT. The full variable domain, with the rest looked up from reference TRBV5-1 and TRBJ2-3, is KAGVTQTPRYLIKTRGQQVTLSCSPISGHRSVSWYQQTPGQGLQFLFEYFSETQRNKGNFPGRFSGRQFSNSRSEMNVSTLELGDSALYLCASSLGGRLATDTQYFGPGTRLTVL.

As concerns this clonotype: A much larger clone is a single base away; this may be a read error. This chain uses TRBV28 with TRBJ2-3, with 11 bases that match TRBD2. This CDR3 is built from 17 residues. V dropped 7 bases and J dropped 5; count of bases not matched to a gene: 14. The germline V gene has CDR1 MDHEN and CDR2 SYDVKM. The CDR3 region has the DNA TGTGCCAGCAACTCAGGTAGCGGGAGGGCGGGGAGAGATACGCAGTATTTT. This translates into CASNSGSGRAGRDTQYF. The full variable domain, in which reference TRBV28 and TRBJ2-3 provide the parts outside the CDR3, is DVKVTQSSRYLVKRTGEKVFLECVQDMDHENMFWYRQDPGLGLRLIYFSYDVKMKEKGDIPEGYSVSREKKERFSLILESASTNQTSMYLCASNSGSGRAGRDTQYFGPGTRLTVL.

Remarks on this clonotype: This may stem from a read error, because a much larger clone lies one nucleotide away. V is TRBV28 and J is TRBJ1-5; D gene unclear. Germline CDR1 is MDHEN and CDR2 is SYDVKM. This CDR3 comprises 13 residues. The chain's CDR3 is CASTFDGNQPRHF. CDR3 in DNA: TGTGCCAGCACCTTTGACGGGAATCAGCCCCGGCATTTT. Drawing the rest from reference TRBV28 and TRBJ1-5, the complete variable domain is DVKVTQSSRYLVKRTGEKVFLECVQDMDHENMFWYRQDPGLGLRLIYFSYDVKMKEKGDIPEGYSVSREKKERFSLILESASTNQTSMYLCASTFDGNQPRHFGDGTRLSIL.

J is TRBJ2-7 and V is TRBV7-8; 11 bases align to TRBD2. J gave up 7 bases and V 6 bases, and 11 bases lay outside the gene matches. Germline CDR1 is SGHVS and CDR2 is FQNEAQ. CDR3 size: 15 residues. Here the CDR3 reads CASSAALAGVCEQYF. Written as DNA, the CDR3 is TGTGCCAGCAGTGCGGCACTAGCGGGAGTGTGTGAGCAGTACTTC.

The chain recombines TRBV5-6 with TRBJ1-1, with a tentative D call TRBD1 (5 bases). Germline V lookup: CDR1 SGHDT, CDR2 YYEEEE. The CDR3 consists of 14 residues. Trimming pared 3 bases from V and 0 bases from J, leaving 9 bases between. The CDR3 DNA reads TGTGCCAGCAGCTCGGGACTCCTGAACACTGAAGCTTTCTTT. As protein: CASSSGLLNTEAFF.

This clonotype occurred many times. This chain connects TRBV28 to TRBJ2-3, with D unclear. V gave up 3 bases and J gave up 2 bases, with 9 bases separating them. The CDR3 extends over 14 amino acids. CDR1 MDHEN and CDR2 SYDVKM come from the germline V gene. CDR3 sequence reads: CASSFRDPTDTQYF. CDR3 sequence (DNA): TGTGCCAGCAGTTTCAGAGATCCCACAGATACGCAGTATTTT.

This clonotype came up a few times. The chain uses TRBV24-1 and TRBJ2-3; the match to TRBD2 covers 10 bases. This CDR3 is built from 12 residues. Germline trimming cut 7 bases from V and 8 bases from J; bases unmatched to any gene: 2. From germline, CDR1 is KGHDR and CDR2 SFDVKD. Written as DNA, the CDR3 is TGTGCCACCAGCATAGCGGGAGGTACGCAGTATTTT. Translating gives CATSIAGGTQYF.

This clonotype appeared once. The chain has TRBV12-3 or TRBV12-4 and TRBJ2-7; 8 bases map to TRBD2. CDR3 length: 15 amino acids. The V gene end was trimmed by 6 bases and the J gene end by 4 bases; junction bases not matched to a gene: 11. The CDR3, as DNA: TGTGCCAGCAGGACCTCAGCGGGAGTAGGGTACGAGCAGTACTTC. Its protein product is CASRTSAGVGYEQYF.

This chain links TRBV10-3 with TRBJ1-5, with D unresolved. Trimming stripped 11 bases from V and 5 bases from J, with 22 bases between. Germline lookup yields CDR1 ENHRY and CDR2 SYGVKD. This CDR3 spans 15 amino acids. CDR3 in DNA: TGTGCCGCCGCGGCCTCTATCCAATCCTATCAGCCCCAGCATTTT. Translation: CAAAASIQSYQPQHF.

This clonotype was seen a few times. The rearrangement joins TRBV7-3 to TRBJ2-7; tentative D call: TRBD2 (5 bases). Germline V CDR1 and CDR2: SGHTA, FQGTGA. This CDR3 has 14 amino acids. Trimming left V 2 bases short and J 4 bases short, with 12 bases between. The CDR3 DNA sequence: TGTGCCAGCAGCTTAGTTCCAGGCGGGTACGAGCAGTACTTC. It specifies CASSLVPGGYEQYF.

The chain employs TRBV5-4 and TRBJ1-1, with D maybe TRBD1 (6 bases). Trimming took 4 bases from V and 4 from J, leaving 17 bases between them. The CDR3 runs to 15 residues. Germline values: CDR1 SGHNT, CDR2 YYREEE (reference sequence). The CDR3 protein is CASSGKQGGGTEAFF. The CDR3 coding sequence is TGTGCCAGCAGCGGAAAACAGGGCGGTGGCACTGAAGCTTTCTTT.